This TCR beta chain was captured in a study of T-cell reconstitution after alpha-beta-depleted transplantation in children. Study-level results: One year post-transplant, T-cell counts and diversity were largely derived from T cells produced anew. Two months or so post-transplant, alpha-beta T cells reportedly derived from several hundred expanded graft clones. Surviving recipient T cells and thymic progenitors underlay high day-60 TCRbeta diversity in some patients.

To note about this clonotype: The antigen is unknown.

Unique molecular identifiers were incorporated during preparation of the TCRbeta library. TCRdb ran MiXCR on the PCR reads and lists one entry per CDR3 protein. The sample lists 90,000 to 100,000 distinct CDR3 sequences; 23% were seen once. The starting material was PBMCs, obtained before TCRalphabeta/CD19-depleted stem cell transplant. The receptor was derived from a boy between 2 and 10 years old with acute lymphoblastic leukemia, due to receive a stem cell transplant.

The CDR3 DNA is TGTGCCAGCAGGGAGGGCGACACTGAAGCTTTCTTT. Translated, it gives CASREGDTEAFF. The rearrangement joins TRBV27 to TRBJ1-1; no definite D call. V shed 6 bases and J shed 3 bases, with 8 bases lying between them. Germline V lookup: CDR1 MNHEY, CDR2 SMNVEV (reference sequence). The CDR3 length is 12 residues.